The source of this TCR beta chain is a study of blood T cell repertoires in COVID-19 (dated by TCRdb to the early 2020s). Turning to the overall study: Samples covering the acute and convalescent phases of COVID-19 were provided by collaborators in the United States, Italy and Spain. The prospective study material was composed of cDNA or gDNA derived from T cells, B-cell-depleted T cells, or PBMCs. Deeply sampled blood TCRbeta repertoires from subjects exposed to, actively infected with, or recovered from COVID-19 were included in the dataset. The repertoires were released in a freely available public database intended as a resource for research on the immune response to SARS-CoV-2. The samples were drawn from the first 160 participants of the ongoing ImmuneRACE study and from some 1,300 subjects provided by 6 global collaborators. The sample metadata nearly always contained a de-identified subject ID, COVID-19 status, age in years and sex. HLA class I and class II types, where available, came from metadata supplied by the sample provider rather than from assay-based typing.

The immunoSEQ Assay, a bias-controlled multiplex PCR, was used to amplify TCRbeta CDR3 regions from genomic DNA. The original pipeline was this. Nucleated cell counts per sample were estimated from amplification of reference gene primers within the assay. To quantify the absolute abundance of each unique TCRbeta CDR3 rearrangement, sequence reads were collapsed and filtered. For each sample, productive Simpson clonality was calculated as the square root of Simpson's diversity index over productive rearrangements. This is the immuneACCESS table as TCRdb keeps it, with only in-frame sequences that have V and J called. A part of the clones is gone; compared with another copy, unresolved V genes explain less than half, and the rest is unexplained. Clonal size and the V and J genes are those of that table, whereas D and trimming came from the DNA. The sample table contains about 150,000 clones; only one count was recorded for just under 85% of them. The ten largest clones capture about 31% of the sample.

Whole blood was collected in K2EDTA tubes by collaborating institutions according to the institutions' own protocols. Collaborator samples were shipped for TCRbeta analysis as frozen whole blood, isolated PBMCs, or DNA extracted from either sample type. The CDR3 sequence holds 15 residues, the cysteine and phenylalanine included. The only DNA kept is the CDR3, 45 bases in frame from the first base. CDR1 is given as SGHRS and CDR2 as YFSETQ, both from the germline V gene. The germline ends are 9 bases apart after V is trimmed by 0 bases and J by 0 bases. This clone has more than one count but fewer than ten. The antigen this receptor binds is unknown. No clone much larger than this one lies a single base away; base qualities are absent. The paper as a whole reports these results and caveats: How much clinical and demographic metadata was included differed by source and by participant, and the metadata was provided uncurated.

This TCR was sampled from an older woman with acute or convalescent COVID-19. This receptor chain uses TRBV5-1 and TRBJ1-1; a confident D gene designation cannot be given. The sequenced sample was peripheral blood. Here is the DNA: TGCGCCAGCAGCTTGGGCCAGATGATGAACACTGAAGCTTTCTTT. This gives the protein CASSLGQMMNTEAFF.